This T cell receptor beta chain was found in a study of blood T cell repertoires in COVID-19 (dated by TCRdb to about 2020). A note on the overall study: Samples from collaborators originated in the United States, Italy and Spain and spanned both the acute and convalescent phases of COVID-19. The repertoires were released in a freely available public database meant as a resource for research on the immune response to SARS-CoV-2. Samples were obtained from the ongoing ImmuneRACE study (first 160 participants) and from over 1,000 subjects provided by 6 global collaborators. The dataset comprised deeply sampled blood TCRbeta repertoires from subjects exposed to, actively infected with, or recovered from COVID-19. The prospective study material was composed of cDNA or gDNA derived from T cells, B-cell-depleted T cells, or PBMCs. The sample metadata nearly always contained a de-identified subject ID, COVID-19 status, age in years and sex. Where available, HLA class I and class II types were obtained from metadata supplied by the sample provider rather than from assay-based typing.

Participants in the prospective study were aged 18 to 89 years, lived in 20 to 30 United States geographic areas, and enrolled through a virtual design. To assign participants to cohorts, the prospective study relied on clinical history that participants themselves reported in a screening survey and a study questionnaire. Recovered participants in ImmuneRACE Cohort 3 were defined as having two consecutive negative NP/OP PCR tests, clearance from a healthcare professional, or resolution of symptoms. Each participant in the prospective study had whole blood, serum and a nasopharyngeal or oropharyngeal swab collected by mobile phlebotomists. Additional blood draws and questionnaires over an approximately two-month period could optionally be provided by prospective study participants. Blood samples from the prospective study were shipped frozen or at room temperature prior to DNA extraction. TCRbeta CDR3 regions were amplified from genomic DNA using the immunoSEQ Assay, a bias-controlled multiplex PCR. Turning to the authors' computational methods: The number of nucleated cells in each sample was estimated by amplification of reference gene primers within the assay. To quantify the absolute abundance of each unique TCRbeta CDR3 rearrangement, sequence reads were collapsed and filtered. For each sample, productive Simpson clonality was calculated as the square root of Simpson's diversity index over productive rearrangements. Drawn from immuneACCESS, this table holds only the in-frame rearrangements with V and J called that TCRdb kept. Clones are partly lost; checked studies trace under half to an unresolved V gene and leave the rest unexplained. From that table come the V and J calls and clone size; the DNA was used to work out D and trimming. For this sample there are 250,000 or so clones; nearly 90% appear just once. The ten largest clones take up approximately 11% of the sample.

V loses 11 bases of germline sequence and J loses 0 bases, and the interval between the two ends is 14 bases. Per the germline V gene (reference sequence), SEHNR is the CDR1 and FQNEAQ is the CDR2. The CDR3 covers 13 residues, taking in both the cysteine and the phenylalanine. This entry keeps only the CDR3 DNA: 39 bases, framed from base 1. The study at large found these results: The amount of clinical and demographic metadata varied by source and participant and was provided uncurated.

A remark on this clone: The target of this receptor is not known. No base-level quality is on record; no much larger clone is a single base apart.

The sample consisted of PBMCs or T cells enriched from blood (not recorded which). The chain was built from TRBV7-9 and TRBJ2-7; perhaps TRBD2 is the D gene, with 5 bases matching. The receptor was isolated from a young man who had recovered from COVID-19. The CDR3 sequence is CALTRVFSYEQYF. The DNA is TGTGCCCTCACTAGGGTTTTCTCCTACGAGCAGTACTTC.